The 17 T cell receptor beta chains below come from one sample, sequenced in a study of T cell changes during pregnancy in multiple sclerosis. Profiled with immunoSEQ multiplex PCR; TCRdb holds only in-frame clones, not every one. The sample contains some 60,000 clones, approximately 91% of which appear only once. Sequencing was performed on CD4+ T cells from peripheral blood mononuclear cells, taken in the third trimester of pregnancy. The source of these receptors is a female donor with multiple sclerosis, enrolled in a pregnancy study.

V gene TRBV9 combines with J gene TRBJ1-4; 10 bases map to TRBD1. J lost 8 bases, V lost 0 bases, and 7 bases had no gene match. Looked up from germline, CDR1 is SGDLS and CDR2 is YYNGEE. The CDR3 extends over 16 amino acids. CDR3 nucleotides: TGTGCCAGCAGCGTAGGAGGGACAGGGGTAAAAGAAAAACTGTTTTTT. Its protein is CASSVGGTGVKEKLFF.

The rearrangement uses TRBV27 and TRBJ2-2; D is perhaps TRBD2 (6 bases). V dropped 2 bases and J dropped 6 bases, with 16 bases sitting between them. This CDR3 is 16 amino acids long. Germline loops: CDR1 MNHEY, CDR2 SMNVEV (reference sequence). CDR3 nucleotides: TGTGCCAGCAGTTTAGGTCAGGGCGGGATCCCCGGGGAGCTGTTTTTT. It yields the protein CASSLGQGGIPGELFF.

This chain connects TRBV4-2 to TRBJ1-2, with TRBD1 as a possible D gene (5 bases). The CDR3 is 15 amino acids. The ends were cut back, 0 bases at V and 1 base at J, with 9 bases in the middle. From germline, CDR1 is LGHNA and CDR2 YNFKEQ. The CDR3, as DNA: TGTGCCAGCAGCCAAGATAGACAGAATAACTATGGCTACACCTTC. It translates to CASSQDRQNNYGYTF.

J is TRBJ2-1 and V is TRBV29-1; D is perhaps TRBD2 (5 bases). Germline CDR1 SQVTM, CDR2 ANQGSEA. The V and J ends lost 4 bases and 0 bases respectively, with 7 bases between them. The CDR3 is 13 amino acids. For the CDR3, the DNA is TGCAGCGTTGCGGGAAGCTCCTACAATGAGCAGTTCTTC. It encodes CSVAGSSYNEQFF.

The chain's CDR3 is CAISTEGAGREQYF. CDR3 DNA sequence: TGTGCCATCTCCACTGAAGGGGCAGGCCGCGAGCAGTACTTC. This chain connects TRBV10-3 to TRBJ2-7; weak D call: TRBD1 (5 bases). The CDR3 has 14 amino acids. V was clipped by 8 bases and J by 6 bases, with 20 bases between them. Germline V lookup: CDR1 ENHRY, CDR2 SYGVKD.

V usage is TRBV18 and J usage is TRBJ1-2, with a possible D match to TRBD1 (5 bases). V was cut by 2 bases and J by 3 bases, with 13 bases left in between. Germline assignment: CDR1 KGHSH and CDR2 LQKENI. There are 15 residues in the CDR3. CDR3 in DNA: TGTGCCAGCTCACCATACCAGCAGACAGACTATGGCTACACCTTC. Its translation is CASSPYQQTDYGYTF.

The V and J genes are TRBV29-1 and TRBJ2-3; 7 bases fit TRBD2. This CDR3 has 15 amino acids. Per germline, CDR1 SQVTM and CDR2 ANQGSEA. CDR3 sequence: CRASGGGFSTDTQYF. The DNA of the CDR3 is TGCAGGGCCTCTGGCGGGGGATTCAGCACAGATACGCAGTATTTT.

This chain joins TRBV18 and TRBJ2-1, with 15 bases identical to TRBD2. This CDR3 is 15 amino acids long. Germline loops: CDR1 KGHSH, CDR2 LQKENI. V shed 3 bases, J shed 6 bases, and the junction held 0 bases outside the gene matches. DNA of the CDR3: TGTGCCAGCTCACCGGGACTAGCGGGGGGCAATGAGCAGTTCTTC. Protein: CASSPGLAGGNEQFF.

This chain links TRBV19 with TRBJ2-6; D remains unclear. This CDR3 spans 13 amino acids. Trimming removed 2 bases at V and 6 bases at J, with 5 bases between. Germline-derived CDR1 and CDR2 are LNHDA and SQIVND (reference sequence). CDR3: CASSITEANVLTF. The CDR3 nucleotides are TGTGCCAGTAGTATAACTGAGGCCAACGTCCTGACTTTC.

The sample holds one count of this clone. V is TRBV2 and J is TRBJ1-3; no firm D call. The V end was cut by 0 bases, the J end by 0 bases, with 9 bases between. CDR1 SNHLY and CDR2 FYNNEI come from the germline V gene. The CDR3 is 16 residues long. The chain's CDR3 is CASSEASGISGNTIYF. The CDR3 coding sequence is TGTGCCAGCAGTGAAGCTTCGGGGATCTCTGGAAACACCATATATTTT.

This rearrangement joins TRBV30 to TRBJ1-2; no reliable D call. Trimming pared 2 bases from V and 0 bases from J, leaving 10 bases between. Germline assignment: CDR1 GTSNPN and CDR2 SVGIG (reference sequence). This CDR3 spans 14 amino acids. Here the CDR3 reads CAWSLRRSNYGYTF. The DNA of the CDR3 is TGTGCCTGGAGTCTGAGGAGATCTAACTATGGCTACACCTTC.

V usage is TRBV5-4 and J usage is TRBJ2-3; tentatively, D is TRBD1 (5 bases). CDR1 is SGHNT and CDR2 is YYREEE in the germline V gene (reference sequence). Deletions cut 0 bases from V and 4 bases from J, with 12 bases between. This CDR3 contains 15 residues. The CDR3 loop reads CASSLGAIGADTQYF. CDR3 DNA: TGTGCCAGCAGCTTGGGTGCCATAGGGGCAGATACGCAGTATTTT.

V gene TRBV27 combines with J gene TRBJ2-7; D might be TRBD2 (6 bases). V lost 2 bases and J 0 bases, leaving 17 bases between the germline ends. From germline, CDR1 is MNHEY and CDR2 SMNVEV (reference sequence). The CDR3 is 17 residues long. CDR3 nucleotide sequence: TGTGCCAGCAGTTTAGTGGGTGGCGGGGCACTCTCCTACGAGCAGTACTTC. It specifies CASSLVGGGALSYEQYF.

The chain recombines TRBV2 with TRBJ2-1, with D perhaps TRBD2 (6 bases). Germline CDR1 and CDR2: SNHLY and FYNNEI. The CDR3 is 15 amino acids. With 8 bases removed from V and 7 bases from J, the gap between germline ends came to 21 bases. The CDR3 nucleotides read TGTGCCAGCCGTCGAAGGGCGGTAGGAGGGAATGAGCAGTTCTTC. Residues: CASRRRAVGGNEQFF. The whole variable domain, remainder taken from reference TRBV2 and TRBJ2-1, is EPEVTQTPSHQVTQMGQEVILRCVPISNHLYFYWYRQILGQKVEFLVSFYNNEISEKSEIFDDQFSVERPDGSNFTLKIRSTKLEDSAMYFCASRRRAVGGNEQFFGPGTRLTVL.

The rearrangement links TRBV7-6 to TRBJ1-3; D perhaps matches TRBD1 (5 bases). CDR1 is SGHVS and CDR2 is FNYEAQ in the germline V gene. Deletions cut 1 base from V and 2 bases from J, with 9 bases between. The CDR3 runs 15 residues. CDR3 loop: CASSLEGSPGNTIYF. The CDR3 DNA sequence: TGTGCCAGCAGCTTAGAGGGGTCCCCTGGAAACACCATATATTTT.

This clone has only one observation. The V call is TRBV19, the J call TRBJ2-2, with D perhaps TRBD1 (5 bases). Trimming removed 9 bases from V and 2 bases from J, with 13 bases in between. CDR1 is LNHDA, CDR2 SQIVND, per germline (reference sequence). The CDR3 has 14 residues. DNA for the CDR3: TGTGCCAGCTCACCCAGGGCCAACACCGGGGAGCTGTTTTTT. Residues: CASSPRANTGELFF.

This sequence joins TRBV4-3 and TRBJ2-1, with D unresolved. Trimming took off 1 base at V and 4 bases at J, with 8 bases between the two ends. The CDR3 has 14 residues. Germline CDR1 is LGHNA and CDR2 is YSLEER. The CDR3 reads CASSQGAGYNEQFF. CDR3 coding DNA: TGCGCCAGCAGCCAAGGGGCAGGATACAATGAGCAGTTCTTC.